These 12 T cell receptor beta chains came from one sample sequenced in a study of PD-1 blockade in classical Hodgkin lymphoma. Specified time point: cycle 4 day 1 (C4D1), after 5 to 7 weeks of nivolumab. Exposure to brentuximab vedotin varied, and each patient had relapsed following autologous stem cell transplantation. Negative selection with magnetic separation was used to purify CD4+ T cells from thawed PBMCs. Assay: immunoSEQ multiplex PCR; the TCRdb copy retains only in-frame clones and omits some. Of fewer than 8,500 clones in the sample, around 86% were seen once. The input for sequencing was CD4+ T cells from blood, taken before the fourth cycle of nivolumab. Every receptor here comes from a human donor with classical Hodgkin lymphoma.

This clone occurred a few times. The rearrangement joins TRBV7-2 to TRBJ1-5, with 7 bases fitting TRBD1. V shed 8 bases and J 1 base; nucleotides not matched to a gene: 8. CDR1 is SGHTA and CDR2 is FQGNSA in the germline V gene. This CDR3 region has 15 residues. The CDR3, as DNA: TGTGCCAGCGCGCCAGGGGGATCGAGCAATCAGCCCCAGCATTTT. Its protein is CASAPGGSSNQPQHF.

The chain recombines TRBV29-1 with TRBJ2-3; no clear D gene. The germline V gene encodes CDR1 SQVTM and CDR2 ANQGSEA. V shed 5 bases and J shed 1 base, with 7 bases lying between them. The CDR3 has 12 amino acids. This chain's CDR3 is CSVRPGTDTQYF. The DNA for the CDR3 is TGCAGCGTTCGACCGGGCACAGATACGCAGTATTTT.

This chain links TRBV7-9 with TRBJ1-1, with D perhaps TRBD1 (5 bases). The CDR3 sequence is 12 residues long. Germline CDR1 reads SEHNR; CDR2 reads FQNEAQ (reference sequence). The V and J ends lost 5 bases and 7 bases respectively, with 11 bases between them. The CDR3 spells CASSTPGGEAFF. CDR3 bases: TGTGCCAGCAGCACACCGGGGGGTGAAGCTTTCTTT.

The DNA of the CDR3 is TGTGCCAGCAGTACGGGCCCACGAAACACCATATATTTT. It codes for CASSTGPRNTIYF. This chain uses TRBV7-2 with TRBJ1-3; D not certain. The ends were cut back, 6 bases at V and 5 bases at J, with 11 bases in the middle. Germline CDR1 SGHTA, CDR2 FQGNSA. This CDR3 region has 13 residues.

V and J are TRBV5-1 and TRBJ2-3, with a weak D call TRBD1 (6 bases). Trimming removed 5 bases at V and 3 bases at J, with 13 bases between. The CDR3 length is 14 residues. Germline lookup yields CDR1 SGHRS and CDR2 YFSETQ. Written as DNA, the CDR3 is TGCGCCAGCAGATTAGGGGGATATACAGATACGCAGTATTTT. Protein product: CASRLGGYTDTQYF.

The J gene is TRBJ1-2, the V gene TRBV5-1; D uncertain. Germline CDR1 reads SGHRS; CDR2 reads YFSETQ. The ends were cut back, 0 bases at V and 3 bases at J, with 9 bases in the middle. The CDR3 is 14 residues long. CDR3 in amino acids: CASSLALGDYGYTF. CDR3 sequence (DNA): TGCGCCAGCAGCTTGGCCTTGGGTGACTATGGCTACACCTTC.

DNA for the CDR3: TGTGCCAGCAGCGCGACGGCAACTAATGAAAAACTGTTTTTT. Amino acid sequence: CASSATATNEKLFF. The chain uses TRBV6-1 and TRBJ1-4; D uncertain. The CDR3 loop spans 14 amino acids. The V end was cut by 6 bases, the J end by 0 bases, with 8 bases between. Germline-derived CDR1 and CDR2 are MNHNS and SASEGT.

V gene TRBV1 combines with J gene TRBJ2-7; the DNA was not compared with TRBD2, the D call given in the table. TRBV1 is a known pseudogene. There are 21 residues in the CDR3. The CDR3 here is CTSSQVFWVEGLAVLAYEQYF. DNA of the CDR3: TGCACCAGCAGCCAAGTGTTTTGGGTCGAGGGACTAGCGGTGTTAGCGTACGAGCAGTACTTC.

This sequence joins TRBV14 and TRBJ2-1; 10 nucleotides line up with TRBD2. Germline values: CDR1 SGHDN, CDR2 FVKESK. The CDR3 covers 15 residues. Trimming took 4 bases from V and 9 from J; bases not matched to a gene: 9. The CDR3 loop reads CASSRSGGAVSEQFF. CDR3 sequence (DNA): TGTGCCAGCAGCCGGAGCGGGGGGGCCGTCAGTGAGCAGTTCTTC.

This chain connects TRBV5-5 to TRBJ1-2; 12 bases agree with TRBD1. Germline V gene sequence: CDR1 SGHKS, CDR2 YYEKEE (reference sequence). Losses at the gene ends were 2 bases for V and 2 bases for J; bases not matched to a gene: 1. The CDR3 totals 15 residues. CDR3: CASSLGTGGNYGYTF. The CDR3 coding sequence is TGTGCCAGCAGCTTAGGGACAGGGGGCAACTATGGCTACACCTTC.

This clone has only a few counts. V is TRBV19 and J is TRBJ1-2; TRBD1 agrees at 10 bases. With 4 bases clipped from V and 6 bases from J, the junction kept 8 bases outside the gene matches. The CDR3 totals 15 residues. Germline CDR1 is LNHDA and CDR2 is SQIVND (reference sequence). CDR3 region: CASSTGTGDLNGYTF. The CDR3 nucleotides read TGTGCCAGTAGTACTGGGACAGGGGATTTGAATGGCTACACCTTC.

The chain employs TRBV19 and TRBJ2-7, with D possibly being TRBD1 (8 bases). This CDR3 comprises 14 residues. V was trimmed by 4 bases and J by 6 bases, leaving 16 bases between them. The germline V gene encodes CDR1 LNHDA and CDR2 SQIVND (reference sequence). CDR3 protein: CASSNRGTISEQYF. The DNA of the CDR3 is TGTGCCAGTAGTAACAGGGGGACTATTAGCGAGCAGTACTTC.